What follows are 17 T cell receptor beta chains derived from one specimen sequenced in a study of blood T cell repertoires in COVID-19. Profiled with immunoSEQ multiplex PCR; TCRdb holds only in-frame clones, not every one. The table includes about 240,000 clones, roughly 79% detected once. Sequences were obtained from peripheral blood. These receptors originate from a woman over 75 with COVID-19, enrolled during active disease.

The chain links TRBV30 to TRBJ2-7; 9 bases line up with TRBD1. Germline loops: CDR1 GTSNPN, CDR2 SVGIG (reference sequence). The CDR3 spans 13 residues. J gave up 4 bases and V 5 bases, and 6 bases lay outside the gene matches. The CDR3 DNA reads TGTGCCTGGTCCCGGGACAGGGCATACGAGCAGTACTTC. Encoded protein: CAWSRDRAYEQYF. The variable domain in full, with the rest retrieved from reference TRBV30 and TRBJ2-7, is SQTIHQWPATLVQPVGSPLSLECTVEGTSNPNLYWYRQAAGRGLQLLFYSVGIGQISSEVPQNLSASRPQDRQFILSSKKLLLSDSGFYLCAWSRDRAYEQYFGPGTRLTVT.

The CDR3 spells CASRERGSAGELFF. In DNA, the CDR3 is TGTGCCAGTAGAGAAAGAGGGAGTGCCGGGGAGCTGTTTTTT. V is TRBV19 and J is TRBJ2-2, with a possible D match to TRBD2 (5 bases). Germline assignment: CDR1 LNHDA and CDR2 SQIVND (reference sequence). Trimming took 6 bases from V and 6 from J, leaving 14 bases between them. The CDR3 has 14 residues. Drawing the rest from reference TRBV19 and TRBJ2-2, the complete variable domain is DGGITQSPKYLFRKEGQNVTLSCEQNLNHDAMYWYRQDPGQGLRLIYYSQIVNDFQKGDIAEGYSVSREKKESFPLTVTSAQKNPTAFYLCASRERGSAGELFFGEGSRLTVL.

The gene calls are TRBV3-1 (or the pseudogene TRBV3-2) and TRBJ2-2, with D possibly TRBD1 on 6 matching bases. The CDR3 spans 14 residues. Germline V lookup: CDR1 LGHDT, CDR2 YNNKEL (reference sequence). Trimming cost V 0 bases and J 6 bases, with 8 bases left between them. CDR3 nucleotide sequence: TGTGCCAGCAGCCAAGACAGGGGTGCCGGGGAGCTGTTTTTT. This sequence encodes CASSQDRGAGELFF.

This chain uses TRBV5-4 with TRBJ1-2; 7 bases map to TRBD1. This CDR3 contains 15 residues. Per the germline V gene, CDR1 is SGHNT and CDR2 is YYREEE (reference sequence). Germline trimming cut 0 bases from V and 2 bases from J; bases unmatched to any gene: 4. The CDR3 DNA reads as TGTGCCAGCAGCTTGGATGGACAGGCCAACTATGGCTACACCTTC. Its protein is CASSLDGQANYGYTF.

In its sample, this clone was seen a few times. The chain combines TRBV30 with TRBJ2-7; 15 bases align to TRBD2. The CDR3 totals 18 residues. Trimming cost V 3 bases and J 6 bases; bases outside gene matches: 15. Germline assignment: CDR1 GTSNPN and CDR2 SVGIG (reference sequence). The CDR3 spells CAWRPPAPGLAGGSEQYF. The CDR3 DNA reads TGTGCCTGGAGGCCCCCCGCCCCCGGACTAGCGGGAGGGTCCGAGCAGTACTTC.

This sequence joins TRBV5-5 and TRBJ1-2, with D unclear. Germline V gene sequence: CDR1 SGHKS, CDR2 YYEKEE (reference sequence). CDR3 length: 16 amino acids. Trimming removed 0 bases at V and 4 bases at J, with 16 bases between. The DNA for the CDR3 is TGTGCCAGCAGCTTGGGCAGTCCCCACGCTTTCTATGGCTACACCTTC. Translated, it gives CASSLGSPHAFYGYTF.

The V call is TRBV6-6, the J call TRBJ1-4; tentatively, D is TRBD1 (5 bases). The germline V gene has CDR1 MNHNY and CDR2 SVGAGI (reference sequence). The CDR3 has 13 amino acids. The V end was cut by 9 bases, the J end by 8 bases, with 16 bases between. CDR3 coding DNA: TGTGCCAGTAAGCGCAGCGGGGCGGAAAAACTGTTTTTT. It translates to CASKRSGAEKLFF.

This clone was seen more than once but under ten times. The CDR3 nucleotides are TGTGCCAGCTCACTTGGACAGGGGGCGATTGAAGCTTTCTTT. Translation: CASSLGQGAIEAFF. This chain links TRBV18 with TRBJ1-1; 11 nucleotides agree with TRBD1. There are 14 residues in the CDR3. CDR1 is KGHSH and CDR2 is LQKENI in the germline V gene. The V and J ends lost 4 bases and 7 bases, in that order; junction bases with no gene match: 5.

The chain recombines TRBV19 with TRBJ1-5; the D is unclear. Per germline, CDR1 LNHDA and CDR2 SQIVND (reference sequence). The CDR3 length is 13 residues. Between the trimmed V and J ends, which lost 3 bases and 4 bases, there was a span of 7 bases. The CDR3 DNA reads TGTGCCAGTAGTATGGACTTAAATCAGCCCCAGCATTTT. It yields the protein CASSMDLNQPQHF.

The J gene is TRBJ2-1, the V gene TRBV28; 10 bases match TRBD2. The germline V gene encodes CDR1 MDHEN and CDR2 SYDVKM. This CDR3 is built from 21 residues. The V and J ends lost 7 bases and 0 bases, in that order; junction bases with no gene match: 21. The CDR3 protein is CASNSPWFASGGGSSYNEQFF. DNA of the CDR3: TGTGCCAGCAATTCTCCGTGGTTTGCTAGCGGGGGTGGGTCCTCCTACAATGAGCAGTTCTTC.

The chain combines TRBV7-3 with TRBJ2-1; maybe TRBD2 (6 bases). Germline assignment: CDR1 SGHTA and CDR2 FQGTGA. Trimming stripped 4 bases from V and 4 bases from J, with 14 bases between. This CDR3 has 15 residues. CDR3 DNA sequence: TGTGCCAGCAGCTCTCATCGTGGGGGGTACAATGAGCAGTTCTTC. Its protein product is CASSSHRGGYNEQFF.

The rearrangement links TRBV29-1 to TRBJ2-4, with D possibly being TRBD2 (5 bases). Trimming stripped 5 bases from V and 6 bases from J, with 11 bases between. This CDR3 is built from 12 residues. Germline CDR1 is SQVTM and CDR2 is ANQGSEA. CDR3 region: CSVNVGVNIQYF. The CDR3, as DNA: TGCAGCGTTAACGTCGGGGTAAACATTCAGTACTTC.

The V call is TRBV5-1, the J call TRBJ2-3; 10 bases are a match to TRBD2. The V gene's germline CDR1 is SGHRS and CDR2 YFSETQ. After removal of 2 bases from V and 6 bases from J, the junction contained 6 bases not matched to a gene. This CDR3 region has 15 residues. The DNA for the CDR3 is TGCGCCAGCAGCTTAGGGCTAGCGGGGGTGGATACGCAGTATTTT. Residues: CASSLGLAGVDTQYF.

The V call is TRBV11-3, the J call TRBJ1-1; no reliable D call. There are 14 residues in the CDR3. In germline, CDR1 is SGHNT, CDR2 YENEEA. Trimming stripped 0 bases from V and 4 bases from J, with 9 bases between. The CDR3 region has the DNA TGTGCCAGCAGCTTAGACGGGGAGGGCACTGAAGCTTTCTTT. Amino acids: CASSLDGEGTEAFF.

CDR3 residues: CASSVKPGLTGELFF. CDR3 in DNA: TGTGCCAGTAGTGTAAAACCGGGACTCACCGGGGAGCTGTTTTTT. This chain links TRBV19 with TRBJ2-2; the D gene is possibly TRBD2 (6 bases). The CDR3 has 15 amino acids. Trimming removed 5 bases from V and 4 bases from J, with 14 bases in between. From germline, CDR1 is LNHDA and CDR2 SQIVND (reference sequence).

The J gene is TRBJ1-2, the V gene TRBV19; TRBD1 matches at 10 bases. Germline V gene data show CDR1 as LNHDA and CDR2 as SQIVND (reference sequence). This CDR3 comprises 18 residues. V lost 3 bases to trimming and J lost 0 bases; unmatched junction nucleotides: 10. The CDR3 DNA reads TGTGCCAGTAGTATGAGTCGGACAGGGGGGATCCCTAACTATGGCTACACCTTC. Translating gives CASSMSRTGGIPNYGYTF.

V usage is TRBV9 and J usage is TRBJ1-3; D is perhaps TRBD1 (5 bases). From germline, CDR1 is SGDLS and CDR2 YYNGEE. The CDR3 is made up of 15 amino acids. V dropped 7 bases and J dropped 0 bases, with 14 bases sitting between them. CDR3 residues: CASGQGRYSGNTIYF. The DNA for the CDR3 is TGTGCCAGCGGACAAGGACGGTACTCTGGAAACACCATATATTTT.